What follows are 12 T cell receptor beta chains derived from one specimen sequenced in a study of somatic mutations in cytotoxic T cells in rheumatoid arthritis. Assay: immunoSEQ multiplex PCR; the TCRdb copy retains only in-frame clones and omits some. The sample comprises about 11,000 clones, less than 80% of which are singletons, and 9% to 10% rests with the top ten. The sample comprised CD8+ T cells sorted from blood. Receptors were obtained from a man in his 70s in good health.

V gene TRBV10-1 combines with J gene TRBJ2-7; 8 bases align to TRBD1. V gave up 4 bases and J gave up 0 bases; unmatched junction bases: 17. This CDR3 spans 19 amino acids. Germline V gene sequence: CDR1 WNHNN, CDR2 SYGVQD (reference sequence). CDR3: CASSGPTLQGECGSYEQYF. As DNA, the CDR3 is TGCGCCAGCAGTGGCCCAACATTACAGGGGGAGTGCGGCTCCTACGAGCAGTACTTC.

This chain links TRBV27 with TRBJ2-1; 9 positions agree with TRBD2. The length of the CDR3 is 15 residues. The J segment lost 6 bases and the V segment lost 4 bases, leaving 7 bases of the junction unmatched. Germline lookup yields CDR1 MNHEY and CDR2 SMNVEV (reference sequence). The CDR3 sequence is CASSSGLAVINEQFF. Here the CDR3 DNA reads TGTGCCAGCAGTTCGGGACTAGCTGTGATCAATGAGCAGTTCTTC.

The CDR3 reads CASSLWSGGMNTEAFF. CDR3 in DNA: TGTGCCAGTAGTCTTTGGTCAGGGGGCATGAACACTGAAGCTTTCTTT. The gene calls are TRBV19 and TRBJ1-1, with 8 positions matching TRBD1. This CDR3 is built from 16 residues. Germline V gene lookup returns CDR1 LNHDA and CDR2 SQIVND (reference sequence). V lost 5 bases and J lost 0; bases outside the gene matches: 8.

The CDR3 region is CASRGQGLNTGELFF. DNA of the CDR3: TGTGCCAGCAGGGGACAGGGTTTGAACACCGGGGAGCTGTTTTTT. The genes are TRBV2 and TRBJ2-2; TRBD1 matches at 9 bases. Germline V lookup: CDR1 SNHLY, CDR2 FYNNEI. There are 15 residues in the CDR3. V lost 6 bases and J lost 1; bases outside the gene matches: 3.

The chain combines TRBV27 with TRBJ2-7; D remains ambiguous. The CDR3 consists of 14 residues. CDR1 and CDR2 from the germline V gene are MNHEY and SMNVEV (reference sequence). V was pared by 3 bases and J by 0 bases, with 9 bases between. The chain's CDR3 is CASSLGSASYEQYF. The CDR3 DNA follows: TGTGCCAGCAGTTTGGGGTCCGCCTCCTACGAGCAGTACTTC.

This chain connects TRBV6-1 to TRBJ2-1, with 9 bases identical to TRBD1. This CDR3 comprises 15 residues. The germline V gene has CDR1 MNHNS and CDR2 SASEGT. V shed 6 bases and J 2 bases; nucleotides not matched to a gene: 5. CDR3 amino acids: CASRKDRGAYNEQFF. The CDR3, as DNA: TGTGCCAGCAGAAAGGACAGGGGAGCCTACAATGAGCAGTTCTTC.

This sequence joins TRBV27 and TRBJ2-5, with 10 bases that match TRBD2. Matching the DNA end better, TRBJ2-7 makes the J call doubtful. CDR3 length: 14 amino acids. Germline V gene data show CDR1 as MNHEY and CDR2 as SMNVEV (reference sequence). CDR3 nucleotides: TGTGCCAGCAGATCTAGCGGGAGAATGAACGAGCAGTACTTC. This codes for CASRSSGRMNEQYF.

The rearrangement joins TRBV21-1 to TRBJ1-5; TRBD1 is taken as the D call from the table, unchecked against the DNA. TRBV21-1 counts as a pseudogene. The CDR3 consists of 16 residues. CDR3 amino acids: CASSKADRVGNQPQHF. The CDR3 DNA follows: TGTGCCAGCAGCAAAGCGGACAGGGTTGGCAATCAGCCCCAGCATTTT.

DNA of the CDR3: TGTGCCAGCAGTGAAGGGAGTAGCGGGGGGGCCGAGGCGCAGTATTTT. As protein: CASSEGSSGGAEAQYF. The genes are TRBV6-4 and TRBJ2-3; 11 bases are a match to TRBD2. The length of the CDR3 is 16 residues. Germline V lookup: CDR1 MRHNA, CDR2 SNTAGT. J lost 10 bases, V lost 3 bases, and 12 bases had no gene match.

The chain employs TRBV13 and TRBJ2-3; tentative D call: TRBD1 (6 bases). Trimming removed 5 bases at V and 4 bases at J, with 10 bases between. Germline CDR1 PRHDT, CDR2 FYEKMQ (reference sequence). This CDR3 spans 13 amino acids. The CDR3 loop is CASSQGSADTQYF. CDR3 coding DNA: TGTGCCAGCAGCCAGGGGAGTGCAGATACGCAGTATTTT.

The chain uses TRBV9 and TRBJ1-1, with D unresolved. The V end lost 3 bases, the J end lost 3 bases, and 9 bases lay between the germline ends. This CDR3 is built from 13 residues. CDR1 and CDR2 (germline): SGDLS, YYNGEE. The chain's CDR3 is CASSAPSDTEAFF. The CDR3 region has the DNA TGTGCCAGCAGCGCCCCATCCGACACTGAAGCTTTCTTT.

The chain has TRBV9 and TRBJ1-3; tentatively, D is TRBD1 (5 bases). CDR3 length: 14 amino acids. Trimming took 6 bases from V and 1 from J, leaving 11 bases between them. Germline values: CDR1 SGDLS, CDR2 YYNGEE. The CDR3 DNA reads TGTGCCAGCACCCAGGGTGAATCTGGAAACACCATATATTTT. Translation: CASTQGESGNTIYF.